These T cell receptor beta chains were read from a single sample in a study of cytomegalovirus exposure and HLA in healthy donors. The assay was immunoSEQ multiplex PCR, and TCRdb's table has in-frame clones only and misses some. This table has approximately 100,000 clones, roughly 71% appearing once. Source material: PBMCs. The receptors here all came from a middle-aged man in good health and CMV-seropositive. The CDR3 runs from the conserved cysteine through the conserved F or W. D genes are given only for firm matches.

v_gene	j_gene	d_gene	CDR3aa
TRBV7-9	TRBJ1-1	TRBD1	CASSSGQLNTEAFF
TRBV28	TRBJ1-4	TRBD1	CASSPGQNEKLFF
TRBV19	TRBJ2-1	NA	CASSIDGGGSYNEQFF
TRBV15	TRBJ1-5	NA	CATSRGGLADSNQPQHF
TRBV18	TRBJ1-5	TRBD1	CASSRTGDDQPQHF
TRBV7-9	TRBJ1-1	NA	CASSLDRWNTEAFF
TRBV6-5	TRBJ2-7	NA	CASSFNREHEQYF
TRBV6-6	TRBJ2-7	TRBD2	CASSSPGGYEQYF
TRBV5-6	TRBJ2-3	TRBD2	CASTPLAATDTQYF
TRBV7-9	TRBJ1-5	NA	CAGPDGDSNQPQHF
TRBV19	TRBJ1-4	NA	CASTPQGSNEKLFF
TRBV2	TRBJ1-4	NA	CASRPSGGMGKLFF
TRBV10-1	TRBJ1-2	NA	CASGAPETYGYTF
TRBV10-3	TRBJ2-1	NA	CAAQGWRESYNEQFF
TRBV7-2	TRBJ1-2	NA	CASSPYLTGGYTF
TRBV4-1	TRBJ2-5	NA	CASSQGLAETQYF
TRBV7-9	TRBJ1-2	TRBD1	CASSLGQGALGYTF
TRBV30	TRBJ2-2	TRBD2	CAWQRAGDGTGELFF
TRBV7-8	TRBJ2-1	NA	CASSLEVLARYNEQFF
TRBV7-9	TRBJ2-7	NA	CASSLVGATAYEQYF
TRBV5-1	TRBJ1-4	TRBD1	CASSLQGGDEKLFF
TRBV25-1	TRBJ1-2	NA	CASTTGRDGYTF
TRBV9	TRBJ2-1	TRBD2	CASSVSGSGDEQFF
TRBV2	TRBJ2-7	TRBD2	CASRGRADSSYEQYF
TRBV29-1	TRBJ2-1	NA	CSAHGTAGNEQFF
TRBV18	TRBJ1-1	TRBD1	CASSPQGQPATEAFF